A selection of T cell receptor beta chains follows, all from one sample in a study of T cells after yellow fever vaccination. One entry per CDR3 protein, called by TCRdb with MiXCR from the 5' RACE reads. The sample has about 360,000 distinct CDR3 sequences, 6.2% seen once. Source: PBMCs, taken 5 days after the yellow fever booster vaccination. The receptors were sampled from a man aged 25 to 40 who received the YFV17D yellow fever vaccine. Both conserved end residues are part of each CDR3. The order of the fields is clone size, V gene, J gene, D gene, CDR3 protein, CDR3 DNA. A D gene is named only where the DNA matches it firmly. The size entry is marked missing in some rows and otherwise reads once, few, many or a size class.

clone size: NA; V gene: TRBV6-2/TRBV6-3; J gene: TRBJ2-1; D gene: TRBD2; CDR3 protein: CASRSNSGGSYNEQFF; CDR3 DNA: TGTGCCAGCCGCTCCAATTCGGGGGGGTCCTACAATGAGCAGTTCTTC
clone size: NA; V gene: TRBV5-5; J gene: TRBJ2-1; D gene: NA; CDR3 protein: CASSLVLTTTNEQFF; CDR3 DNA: TGTGCCAGCAGCTTGGTGCTCACTACCACGAATGAGCAGTTCTTC
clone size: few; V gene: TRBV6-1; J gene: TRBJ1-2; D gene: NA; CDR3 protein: CASSGAGIGGDGYTF; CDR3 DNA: TGTGCCAGCAGTGGAGCCGGGATCGGAGGGGATGGCTACACCTTC
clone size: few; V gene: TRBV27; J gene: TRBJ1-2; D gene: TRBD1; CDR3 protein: CASSYTRDSRIGYTF; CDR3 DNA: TGTGCCAGCAGTTATACAAGGGACAGCCGTATTGGCTACACCTTC
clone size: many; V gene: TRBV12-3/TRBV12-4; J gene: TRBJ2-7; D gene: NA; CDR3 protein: CASSGRYEQYF; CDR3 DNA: TGTGCCAGCAGTGGCCGCTACGAGCAGTACTTC
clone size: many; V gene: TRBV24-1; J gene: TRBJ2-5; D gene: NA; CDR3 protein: CATSEGQGRRTQYF; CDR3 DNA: TGTGCCACCAGTGAAGGGCAGGGGAGGAGGACCCAGTACTTC
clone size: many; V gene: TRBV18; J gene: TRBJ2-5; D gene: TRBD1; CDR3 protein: CASSPRVPRQGAQETQYF; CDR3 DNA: TGTGCCAGCTCACCACGCGTCCCTAGACAGGGGGCCCAAGAGACCCAGTACTTC
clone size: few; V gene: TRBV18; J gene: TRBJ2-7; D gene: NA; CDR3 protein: CASSPSGGSEQYF; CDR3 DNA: TGTGCCAGCTCACCTTCGGGGGGCAGCGAGCAGTACTTC
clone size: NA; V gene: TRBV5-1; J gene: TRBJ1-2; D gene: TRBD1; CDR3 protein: CASSASTGTVTGYTF; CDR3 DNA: TGCGCCAGCAGCGCCTCAACCGGGACAGTCACCGGCTACACCTTC
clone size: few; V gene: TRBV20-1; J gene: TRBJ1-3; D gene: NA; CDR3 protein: CSARDDRTGNTIYF; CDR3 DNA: TGCAGTGCTAGAGACGACAGGACTGGAAACACCATATATTTT
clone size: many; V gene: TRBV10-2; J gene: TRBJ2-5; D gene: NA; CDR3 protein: CASTVDWATETQYF; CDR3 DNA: TGCGCCAGCACTGTCGACTGGGCGACCGAGACCCAGTACTTC
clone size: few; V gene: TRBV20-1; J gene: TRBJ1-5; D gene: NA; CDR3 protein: CSARDPRDLGPQHF; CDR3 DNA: TGCAGTGCTAGAGATCCGAGGGACCTCGGGCCCCAGCATTTT
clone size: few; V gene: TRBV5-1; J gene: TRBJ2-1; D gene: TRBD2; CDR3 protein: CASSSFGTSGYNEQFF; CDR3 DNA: TGCGCCAGCAGCTCCTTCGGGACTAGCGGATACAATGAGCAGTTCTTC
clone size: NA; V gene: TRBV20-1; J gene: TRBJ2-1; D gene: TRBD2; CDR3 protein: CSAATERDGPNEQFF; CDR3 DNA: TGCAGTGCCGCTACCGAGCGGGACGGGCCCAATGAGCAGTTCTTC
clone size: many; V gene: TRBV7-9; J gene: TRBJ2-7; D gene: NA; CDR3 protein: CASTKDINEQYF; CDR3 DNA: TGTGCCAGCACCAAAGATATAAACGAGCAGTACTTC
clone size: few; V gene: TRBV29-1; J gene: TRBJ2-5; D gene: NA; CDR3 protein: CSVEVEQANQETQYF; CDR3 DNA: TGCAGCGTTGAAGTTGAGCAGGCCAACCAAGAGACCCAGTACTTC
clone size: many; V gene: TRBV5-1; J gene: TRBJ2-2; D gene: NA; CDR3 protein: CASGRDTNTGELFF; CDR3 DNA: TGCGCCAGCGGACGGGATACGAACACCGGGGAGCTGTTTTTT
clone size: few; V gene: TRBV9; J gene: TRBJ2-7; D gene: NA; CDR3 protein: CASSVSAKLGEQYF; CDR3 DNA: TGTGCCAGCAGCGTGTCCGCCAAACTCGGCGAGCAGTACTTC
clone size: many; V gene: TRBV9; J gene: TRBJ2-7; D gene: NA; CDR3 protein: CASSSSAGERQYF; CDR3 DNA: TGTGCCAGCAGCTCCTCGGCCGGGGAGCGTCAGTACTTC
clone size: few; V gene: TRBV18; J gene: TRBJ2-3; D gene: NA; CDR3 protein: CASSPPNIADTQYF; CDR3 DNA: TGTGCCAGCTCACCACCAAATATAGCAGATACGCAGTATTTT
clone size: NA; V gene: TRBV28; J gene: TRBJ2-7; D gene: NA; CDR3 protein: CASSSWTGTEQYF; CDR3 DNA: TGTGCCAGCAGTTCTTGGACGGGCACGGAACAGTACTTC
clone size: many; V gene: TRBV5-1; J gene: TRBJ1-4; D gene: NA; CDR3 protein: CASRLGRSNEKLFF; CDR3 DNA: TGCGCCAGCAGACTGGGACGGAGTAATGAAAAACTGTTTTTT